Below are 11 T cell receptor beta chains sequenced from a single sample in a study of blood T cells in healthy people across ages (dated by TCRdb to the mid-2010s). Receptors were amplified or captured by 5' RACE. Reads for this sample came from an Illumina HiSeq 2500. A second PCR of roughly 7 to 11 cycles was run with a J-beta primer mix and a sample-barcoded 5' primer. TCRdb trimmed public reads at Q25 via fastp, called clones via MiXCR and kept in-frame beta chains. Rows merge per CDR3 protein into single entries with the most common DNA and genes. The sample yields 980,000 or so distinct CDR3 sequences; around 48% were counted once. The leading ten clones occupy 13% of the sample. Sequencing input: blood. These receptors were collected from a man aged 25-40 years in good health.

This clonotype has only a few counts. This rearrangement joins TRBV15 to TRBJ1-2, with D uncertain. This CDR3 comprises 13 residues. Trimming cost V 5 bases and J 2 bases, with 9 bases left between them. Germline V gene data show CDR1 as LNHNV and CDR2 as YYDKDF (reference sequence). DNA of the CDR3: TGTGCCACCAGCGGAAAGGACAACTATGGCTACACCTTC. Its protein is CATSGKDNYGYTF. The full variable domain, its missing parts supplied by reference TRBV15 and TRBJ1-2, is DAMVIQNPRYQVTQFGKPVTLSCSQTLNHNVMYWYQQKSSQAPKLLFHYYDKDFNNEADTPDNFQSRRPNTSFCFLDIRSPGLGDTAMYLCATSGKDNYGYTFGSGTRLTVV.

With regard to this clonotype: One junction end does not reproduce the germline sequence, and a read error may be involved. The chain uses TRBV7-9 and TRBJ1-2; possible D gene TRBD1, 6 bases. Germline assignment: CDR1 SEHNR and CDR2 FQNEAQ (reference sequence). There are 14 residues in the CDR3. The CDR3 sequence is CASNLEAGAYGYTF. CDR3 nucleotides: TGTGCCAGCAACTTAGAGGCAGGGGCCTATGGCTACACCTTC. The entire variable domain, with the rest obtained from reference TRBV7-9 and TRBJ1-2, is as follows: DTGVSQNPRHKITKRGQNVTFRCDPISEHNRLYWYRQTLGQGPEFLTYFQNEAQLEKSRLLSDRFSAERPKGSFSTLEIQRTEQGDSAMYLCASNLEAGAYGYTFGSGTRLTVV.

The V call is TRBV5-1, the J call TRBJ2-3; no clear D gene. CDR1 is SGHRS, CDR2 YFSETQ, per germline. The germline V and J ends were trimmed by 3 bases and 2 bases, with 13 bases remaining between them. This CDR3 contains 15 residues. CDR3 residues: CASSSSDFDTDTQYF. In DNA form, the CDR3 reads TGCGCCAGCAGCTCAAGCGACTTTGACACAGATACGCAGTATTTT. Complete variable domain (other parts from reference TRBV5-1 and TRBJ2-3): KAGVTQTPRYLIKTRGQQVTLSCSPISGHRSVSWYQQTPGQGLQFLFEYFSETQRNKGNFPGRFSGRQFSNSRSEMNVSTLELGDSALYLCASSSSDFDTDTQYFGPGTRLTVL.

A few counts support this clonotype. V is TRBV27 and J is TRBJ2-5; the D call may be TRBD1 or TRBD2 (5 bases each). This CDR3 comprises 14 residues. Trimming left V 5 bases short and J 11 bases short, with 21 bases between. Germline V gene sequence: CDR1 MNHEY, CDR2 SMNVEV (reference sequence). CDR3 in amino acids: CASSVGTGWNEQYF. The CDR3 nucleotides are TGTGCCAGCAGTGTCGGGACGGGCTGGAATGAGCAGTACTTC.

The chain joins TRBV6-1 to TRBJ1-6; D is undetermined. The V end lost 6 bases, the J end lost 4 bases, and 16 bases lay between the germline ends. Germline values: CDR1 MNHNS, CDR2 SASEGT. The CDR3 spans 16 residues. DNA of the CDR3: TGTGCCAGCAGCGAATCCCGGGATTCTTATAATTCACCCCTCCACTTT. It codes for CASSESRDSYNSPLHF.

The chain links TRBV20-1 to TRBJ2-1; 9 nucleotides agree with TRBD1. This CDR3 is 13 amino acids long. CDR1 and CDR2 (germline): DFQATT, SNEGSKA (reference sequence). CDR3 loop: CRAQGAGYNEQFF. The CDR3 DNA sequence: TGCAGGGCACAGGGGGCGGGTTACAATGAGCAGTTCTTC.

This chain links TRBV12-3 or TRBV12-4 with TRBJ1-2; tentatively, D is TRBD1 (5 bases). CDR3 length: 14 residues. V was trimmed by 6 bases and J by 4 bases, leaving 15 bases between them. The DNA for the CDR3 is TGTGCCAGCAGGCCGGGACCCACCCCCTATGGCTACACCTTC. As protein: CASRPGPTPYGYTF.

This clonotype has a handful of counts. The chain carries TRBV7-2 and TRBJ1-1; 7 bases align to TRBD1. With 4 bases clipped from V and 0 bases from J, the junction kept 2 bases outside the gene matches. This CDR3 spans 14 amino acids. From germline, CDR1 is SGHTA and CDR2 FQGNSA. CDR3 amino acids: CASSSDRVNTEAFF. In DNA form, the CDR3 reads TGTGCCAGCAGCTCCGACAGGGTGAACACTGAAGCTTTCTTT.

The CDR3: CATFTGQGSTDTQYF. CDR3 DNA: TGTGCCACCTTTACGGGACAGGGAAGCACAGATACGCAGTATTTT. This chain joins TRBV10-3 and TRBJ2-3, with 9 nucleotides matching TRBD1. Trimming removed 10 bases from V and 0 bases from J; junction bases left unmatched: 8. The CDR3 is made up of 15 amino acids. Germline V gene data show CDR1 as ENHRY and CDR2 as SYGVKD.

J is TRBJ1-5 and V is TRBV6-1; no definite D call. Germline V gives CDR1 MNHNS, CDR2 SASEGT. This CDR3 contains 14 residues. V was pared by 6 bases and J by 4 bases, with 13 bases between. CDR3 region: CASRGDGGNQPQHF. CDR3 bases: TGTGCCAGCAGGGGCGACGGAGGTAATCAGCCCCAGCATTTT.

The V and J genes are TRBV6-1 and TRBJ2-3; 9 bases align to TRBD1. After removal of 4 bases from V and 5 bases from J, the junction contained 10 bases not matched to a gene. The CDR3 covers 16 residues. The V gene's germline CDR1 is MNHNS and CDR2 SASEGT. This CDR3 is CASSGELGQGEDTQYF. DNA for the CDR3: TGTGCCAGCAGTGGAGAATTGGGACAGGGAGAAGATACGCAGTATTTT.